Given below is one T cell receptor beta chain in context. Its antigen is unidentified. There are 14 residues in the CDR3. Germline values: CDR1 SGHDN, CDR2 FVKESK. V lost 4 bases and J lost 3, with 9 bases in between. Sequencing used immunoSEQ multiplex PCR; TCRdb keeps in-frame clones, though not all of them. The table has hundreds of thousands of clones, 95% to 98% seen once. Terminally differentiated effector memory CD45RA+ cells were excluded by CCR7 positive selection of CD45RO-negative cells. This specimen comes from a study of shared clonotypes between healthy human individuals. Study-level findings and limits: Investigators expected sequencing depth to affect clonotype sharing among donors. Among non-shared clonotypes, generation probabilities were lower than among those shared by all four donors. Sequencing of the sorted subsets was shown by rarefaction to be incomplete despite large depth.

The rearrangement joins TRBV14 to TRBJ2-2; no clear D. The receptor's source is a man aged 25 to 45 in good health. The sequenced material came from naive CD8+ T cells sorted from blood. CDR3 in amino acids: CASSPRRHTGELFF. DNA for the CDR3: TGTGCCAGCAGCCCAAGACGGCACACCGGGGAGCTGTTTTTT.